A single sample is the source of the 15 T cell receptor beta chains below, sequenced in a study of metastatic and nonmetastatic thyroid tumors. TCRdb re-analyzed the PCR reads through MiXCR. This sample has 30,000 to 35,000 clones, with about 21% found just once. Every patient was untreated before thyroid surgery. The sequencing input was blood. These TCRs come from a female donor with papillary thyroid cancer or a benign thyroid nodule (not recorded which). Some clones in this sample may be carry-over from other donors' samples.

Only a few counts were recorded for this clone. The chain is built from TRBV2 and TRBJ2-3, with 7 bases aligning to TRBD2. Germline V gene data show CDR1 as SNHLY and CDR2 as FYNNEI. The CDR3 runs to 12 residues. V shed 8 bases, J shed 4 bases, and the junction held 3 bases outside the gene matches. The CDR3: CASVGGADTQYF. The CDR3, as DNA: TGTGCCAGCGTGGGGGGGGCAGATACGCAGTATTTT.

This clone has more than one count but fewer than ten. The chain employs TRBV6-1 and TRBJ2-7; 7 bases align to TRBD2. The CDR3 runs to 17 residues. Germline loops: CDR1 MNHNS, CDR2 SASEGT. Germline trimming cut 4 bases from V and 2 bases from J; bases unmatched to any gene: 14. The CDR3 nucleotides are TGTGCCAGCAGTGTTGCCTACCGTAGCGGGTACCCCTACGAGCAGTACTTC. It encodes CASSVAYRSGYPYEQYF.

This clone came up many times. CDR3 region: CASSLPGLNTGELFF. The CDR3 bases are TGTGCCAGCAGCCTCCCAGGGTTGAACACCGGGGAGCTGTTTTTT. The rearrangement uses TRBV3-1 and TRBJ2-2; a possible D gene is TRBD1 (5 bases). V was shortened by 4 bases and J by 1 base, with 10 bases between the two germline ends. Germline CDR1 is LGHDT and CDR2 is YNNKEL (reference sequence). This CDR3 is built from 15 residues.

On this clone: Germline and junction disagree at one end, which may indicate a read error. The gene calls are TRBV5-1 and TRBJ2-7, with D perhaps given as TRBD1 or TRBD2 (5 bases each). Germline V lookup: CDR1 SGHRS, CDR2 YFSETQ. The CDR3 consists of 15 residues. CDR3 bases: TGTGCCAGCAGCTTGGAGCAGGGACCGACCTACGAGCAGTACTTC. It translates to CASSLEQGPTYEQYF.

This clone was seen at least ten times. The chain joins TRBV4-1 to TRBJ2-7, with D hard to call. Trimming removed 5 bases from V and 3 bases from J, with 5 bases in between. Germline assignment: CDR1 MGHRA and CDR2 YSYEKL. The CDR3 covers 11 residues. The CDR3 loop reads CASSNYYEQYF. The CDR3 DNA follows: TGCGCCAGCAGCAATTACTACGAGCAGTACTTC.

This clone was recorded at least ten times. The gene calls are TRBV9 and TRBJ2-2; 7 positions agree with TRBD1. The germline V gene encodes CDR1 SGDLS and CDR2 YYNGEE. V shed 1 base and J 1 base; nucleotides not matched to a gene: 7. The CDR3 runs to 17 residues. The CDR3 DNA is TGTGCCAGCAGCGTAACACGGACAGGACTGAACACCGGGGAGCTGTTTTTT. Translated, it gives CASSVTRTGLNTGELFF.

As regards this clone: One junction end disagrees with the germline gene, perhaps due to a read error. V usage is TRBV7-9 and J usage is TRBJ2-2, with D unclear. This CDR3 comprises 13 residues. Germline-derived CDR1 and CDR2 are SEHNR and FQNEAQ (reference sequence). CDR3 sequence reads: CPSSLLRAGELFF. The DNA of the CDR3 is TGTCCCAGCAGCTTGTTACGTGCCGGGGAGCTGTTTTTT. The full variable domain, with the rest looked up from reference TRBV7-9 and TRBJ2-2, is DTGVSQNPRHKITKRGQNVTFRCDPISEHNRLYWYRQTLGQGPEFLTYFQNEAQLEKSRLLSDRFSAERPKGSFSTLEIQRTEQGDSAMYLCPSSLLRAGELFFGEGSRLTVL.

This clone was observed many times. The gene calls are TRBV20-1 and TRBJ2-5, with D tentatively TRBD2 (5 bases). In germline, CDR1 is DFQATT, CDR2 SNEGSKA (reference sequence). Trimming removed 6 bases at V and 5 bases at J, with 16 bases between. CDR3 length: 13 residues. The CDR3 protein is CSARTLRGETQYF. The CDR3 DNA sequence: TGCAGTGCAAGAACCCTTCGGGGTGAGACCCAGTACTTC.

The rearrangement uses TRBV11-2 and TRBJ2-7, with D unclear. Germline-derived CDR1 and CDR2 are SGHAT and FQNNGV. V shed 7 bases and J shed 0 bases, with 4 bases lying between them. This CDR3 contains 11 residues. DNA of the CDR3: TGTGCCAGCACCAACTCCTACGAGCAGTACTTC. Protein product: CASTNSYEQYF.

This clone was seen ten or more times. This sequence joins TRBV5-1 and TRBJ1-1; D remains unclear. V was trimmed by 4 bases and J by 1 base, leaving 8 bases between them. From germline, CDR1 is SGHRS and CDR2 YFSETQ. The length of the CDR3 is 13 residues. The CDR3 loop is CASSPTGNTEAFF. The CDR3, as DNA: TGCGCCAGCAGCCCGACCGGGAACACTGAAGCTTTCTTT.

This clone was picked up many times. This rearrangement joins TRBV20-1 to TRBJ2-5, with D hard to call. CDR3 length: 17 residues. V lost 2 bases and J 0 bases, leaving 19 bases between the germline ends. Germline V gene lookup returns CDR1 DFQATT and CDR2 SNEGSKA (reference sequence). The CDR3 region has the DNA TGCAGTGCTAGACCCCTCGGCCGGGCCTCGTACCAAGAGACCCAGTACTTC. The encoded protein is CSARPLGRASYQETQYF.

There are a few counts of this clone. The CDR3 DNA follows: TGTGCCAGCAACAGGGGCATGAACACTGAAGCTTTCTTT. Encoded protein: CASNRGMNTEAFF. The rearrangement uses TRBV6-4 and TRBJ1-1, with 7 bases identical to TRBD1. V shed 7 bases and J 0 bases; nucleotides not matched to a gene: 2. There are 13 residues in the CDR3. The germline V gene has CDR1 MRHNA and CDR2 SNTAGT.

This clone was recorded a few times. The DNA of the CDR3 is TGTGCCAGCAGTTCGAACCAGGGGACTATACGCGAGCAGTACTTC. This sequence encodes CASSSNQGTIREQYF. This sequence joins TRBV28 and TRBJ2-7, with D possibly being TRBD2 (7 bases). The CDR3 is 15 amino acids. V lost 4 bases, J lost 6 bases, and 19 bases lay in between. The germline V gene encodes CDR1 MDHEN and CDR2 SYDVKM.

J is TRBJ2-5 and V is TRBV11-3; D may be TRBD2 (6 bases). Deletions cut 5 bases from V and 8 bases from J, with 15 bases between. The CDR3 spans 13 residues. Germline-derived CDR1 and CDR2 are SGHNT and YENEEA. The CDR3 protein is CASSVGRGATQYF. Here the CDR3 DNA reads TGTGCCAGCAGCGTAGGCCGCGGGGCTACCCAGTACTTC.

This clone has ten or more counts. This chain connects TRBV19 to TRBJ2-6; TRBD1 matches at 9 bases. The V gene's germline CDR1 is LNHDA and CDR2 SQIVND (reference sequence). This CDR3 comprises 18 residues. V gave up 4 bases and J gave up 1 base; unmatched junction bases: 8. In DNA form, the CDR3 reads TGTGCCAGTAGTACGGGACAGGGCCCCTTATCTGGGGCCAACGTCCTGACTTTC. Protein sequence: CASSTGQGPLSGANVLTF.